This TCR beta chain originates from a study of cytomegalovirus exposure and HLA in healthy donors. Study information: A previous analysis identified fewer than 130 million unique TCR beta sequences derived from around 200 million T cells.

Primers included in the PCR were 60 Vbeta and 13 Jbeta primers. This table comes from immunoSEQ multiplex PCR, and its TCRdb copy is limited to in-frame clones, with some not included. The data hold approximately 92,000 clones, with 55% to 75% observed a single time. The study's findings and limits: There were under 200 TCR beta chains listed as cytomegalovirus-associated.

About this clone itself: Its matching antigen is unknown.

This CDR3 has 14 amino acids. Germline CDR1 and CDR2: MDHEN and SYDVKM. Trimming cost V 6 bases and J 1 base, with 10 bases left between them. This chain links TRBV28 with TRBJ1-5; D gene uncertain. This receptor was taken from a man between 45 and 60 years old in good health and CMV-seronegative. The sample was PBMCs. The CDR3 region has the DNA TGTGCCAGCAGCCTAGAACTAAGCAATCAGCCCCAGCATTTT. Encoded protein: CASSLELSNQPQHF.